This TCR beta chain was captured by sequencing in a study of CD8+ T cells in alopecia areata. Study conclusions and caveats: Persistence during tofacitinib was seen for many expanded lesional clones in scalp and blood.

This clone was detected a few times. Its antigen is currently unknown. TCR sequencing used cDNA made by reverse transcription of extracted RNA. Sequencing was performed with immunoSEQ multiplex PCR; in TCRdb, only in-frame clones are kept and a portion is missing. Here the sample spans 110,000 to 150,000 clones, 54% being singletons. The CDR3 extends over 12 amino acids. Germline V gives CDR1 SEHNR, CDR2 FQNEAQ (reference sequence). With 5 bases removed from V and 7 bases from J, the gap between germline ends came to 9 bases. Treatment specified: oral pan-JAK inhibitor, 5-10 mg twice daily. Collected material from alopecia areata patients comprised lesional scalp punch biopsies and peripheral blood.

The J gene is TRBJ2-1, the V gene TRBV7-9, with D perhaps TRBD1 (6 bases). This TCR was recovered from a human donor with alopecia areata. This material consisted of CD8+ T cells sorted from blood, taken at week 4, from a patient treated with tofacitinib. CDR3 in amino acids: CASSIQGNEQFF. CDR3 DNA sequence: TGTGCCAGCAGCATCCAGGGGAATGAGCAGTTCTTC.